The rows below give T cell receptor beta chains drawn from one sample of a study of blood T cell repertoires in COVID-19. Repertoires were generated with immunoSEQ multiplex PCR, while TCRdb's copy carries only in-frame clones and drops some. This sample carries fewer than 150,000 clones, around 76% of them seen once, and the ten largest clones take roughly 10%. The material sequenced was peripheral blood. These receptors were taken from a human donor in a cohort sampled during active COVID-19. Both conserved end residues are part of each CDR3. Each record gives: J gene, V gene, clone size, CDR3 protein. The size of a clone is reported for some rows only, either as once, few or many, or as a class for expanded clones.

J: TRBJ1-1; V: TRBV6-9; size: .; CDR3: CPLPALWVAGLDTEAFF
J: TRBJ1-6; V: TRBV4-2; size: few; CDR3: CASSQGLSQTSSYNSPLHF
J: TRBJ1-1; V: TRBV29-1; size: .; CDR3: CSVVTTGYTEAFF
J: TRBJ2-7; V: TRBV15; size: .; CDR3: CATSPSLARRAGSDEQYF
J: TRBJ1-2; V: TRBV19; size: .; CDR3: CASSATGLGGYTF
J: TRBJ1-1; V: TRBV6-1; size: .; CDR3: CASSEVQGLDTEAFF
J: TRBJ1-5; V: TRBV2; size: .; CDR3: CASSPGTAGGPQHF
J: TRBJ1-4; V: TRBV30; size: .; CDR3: CAWSLQVTNEKLFF
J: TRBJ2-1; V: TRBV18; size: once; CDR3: CASSAGQGVFHEQFF
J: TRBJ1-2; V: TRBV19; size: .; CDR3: CASSISGTSLYGYTF
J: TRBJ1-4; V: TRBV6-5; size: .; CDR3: CASSKTGGTNEKLFF
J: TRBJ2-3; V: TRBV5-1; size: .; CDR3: CASSLLAGGDRDTQYF
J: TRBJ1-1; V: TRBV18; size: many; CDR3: CASSPPTGPEAFF
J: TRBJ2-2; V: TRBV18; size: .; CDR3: CASSWTSGGLNTGELFF
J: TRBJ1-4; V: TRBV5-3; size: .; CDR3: CARSLRGLRNEKLFF
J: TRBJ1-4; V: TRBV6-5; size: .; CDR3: CASSLVWGGLGEKLFF
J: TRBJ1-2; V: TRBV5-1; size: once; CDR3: CASSTTTGGMGGYTF
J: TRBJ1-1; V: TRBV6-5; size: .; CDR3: CASSYGGSHTEAFF
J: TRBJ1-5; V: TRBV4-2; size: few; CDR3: CASSQDSGGQPQHF
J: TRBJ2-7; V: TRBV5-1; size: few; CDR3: CASSLVSGPAQEQYF
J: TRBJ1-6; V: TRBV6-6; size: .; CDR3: CARKDEDSPLHF
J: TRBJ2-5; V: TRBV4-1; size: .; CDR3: CASSQDESGRPYQETQYF
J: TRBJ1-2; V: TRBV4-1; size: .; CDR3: CASSQEPGSTGYTF
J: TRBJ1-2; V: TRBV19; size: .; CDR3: CASRSGGNRIYGYTF
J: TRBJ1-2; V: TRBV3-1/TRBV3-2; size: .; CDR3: CASSQEWSSSYGYTF
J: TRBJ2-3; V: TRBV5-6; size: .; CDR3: CASSLAGETTDTQYF
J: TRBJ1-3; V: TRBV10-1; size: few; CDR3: CASSESLSGNTIYF
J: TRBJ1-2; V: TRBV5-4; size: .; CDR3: CASSLPGNHGYTF
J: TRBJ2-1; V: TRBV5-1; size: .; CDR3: CASSLPTGDGNEQFF
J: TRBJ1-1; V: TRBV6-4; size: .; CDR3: CASSDSRGTEAFF
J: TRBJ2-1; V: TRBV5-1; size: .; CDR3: CASSLDPPGEQFF
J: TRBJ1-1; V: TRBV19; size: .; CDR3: CASSIGSQGLAEAFF
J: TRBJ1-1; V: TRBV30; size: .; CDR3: CASRAFSGSEAFF
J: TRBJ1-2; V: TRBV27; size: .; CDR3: CASSLSYWTGGDYGYTF
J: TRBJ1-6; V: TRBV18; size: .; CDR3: CASSPLSFPADSPLHF
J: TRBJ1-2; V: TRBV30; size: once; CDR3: CAWSTGGAGGYGYTF
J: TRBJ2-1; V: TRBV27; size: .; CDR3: CASSLDRGGNEQFF